These T cell receptor beta chains were read from a single sample in a study of T cell changes during pregnancy in multiple sclerosis. Sequencing was performed with immunoSEQ multiplex PCR; in TCRdb, only in-frame clones are kept and a portion is missing. This table has 40,000 to 55,000 clones, 92% appearing once. The material sequenced was CD4+ T cells from peripheral blood mononuclear cells, taken in the third trimester of pregnancy. All receptors derive from a female donor with multiple sclerosis, enrolled in a pregnancy study. The CDR3 runs from the conserved cysteine through the conserved F or W. The order of the fields is V gene, D gene, clone size, J gene, CDR3 protein, CDR3 DNA. D genes are given only for firm matches. Expanded clones are given a class, and other clones once, few, many or no size at all.

TRBV4-3,TRBD1,once,TRBJ2-1,CASSQAGTGITFF,TGCGCCAGCAGCCAAGCCGGGACAGGGATTACGTTCTTC
TRBV7-6,.,.,TRBJ2-2,CASSLVGSYTGELFF,TGTGCCAGCAGCTTAGTAGGGAGTTACACCGGGGAGCTGTTTTTT
TRBV4-2,TRBD2,few,TRBJ2-1,CASSQERLAGVVMGEQFF,TGTGCCAGCAGCCAAGAAAGACTAGCGGGGGTCGTTATGGGTGAGCAGTTCTTC
TRBV5-6,TRBD1,once,TRBJ2-7,CASSTTGTGVEQYF,TGTGCCAGCAGCACCACCGGGACAGGGGTCGAGCAGTACTTC
TRBV18,TRBD1,.,TRBJ1-2,CASSPPGLGQGNYGYTF,TGTGCCAGCTCACCACCGGGCTTGGGACAGGGGAACTATGGCTACACCTTC
TRBV2,.,.,TRBJ1-4,CASSRVEKLFF,TGTGCCAGCAGTCGGGTTGAAAAACTGTTTTTT
TRBV4-2,.,once,TRBJ1-1,CASSQEVRLKVTEAFF,TGTGCCAGCAGCCAAGAAGTGAGGCTAAAAGTGACTGAAGCTTTCTTT
TRBV19,.,.,TRBJ1-5,CASSIGGQGSQPQHF,TGTGCCAGTAGTATTGGTGGGCAGGGGTCTCAGCCCCAGCATTTT
TRBV9,.,.,TRBJ2-5,CASSPGEETQYF,TGTGCCAGCAGCCCAGGGGAAGAGACCCAGTACTTC
TRBV7-3,TRBD1,.,TRBJ1-1,CASSLNLLQGASNTEAFF,TGTGCCAGCAGCTTAAATCTCCTTCAGGGGGCCTCAAACACTGAAGCTTTCTTT
TRBV19,TRBD1,.,TRBJ2-7,CASTPGQSSYEQYF,TGTGCCAGCACCCCGGGACAGAGCTCCTACGAGCAGTACTTC
TRBV6-6,.,once,TRBJ1-1,CASSFLNTEAFF,TGTGCCAGCAGTTTCTTGAACACTGAAGCTTTCTTT
TRBV9,TRBD1,.,TRBJ1-1,CASSPKEGAVTEAFF,TGTGCCAGCAGCCCGAAGGAGGGGGCGGTTACTGAAGCTTTCTTT
TRBV7-2,.,.,TRBJ2-1,CASSLAAAPLSGEQFF,TGTGCCAGCAGCTTAGCGGCGGCGCCGCTGTCCGGTGAGCAGTTCTTC
TRBV18,.,.,TRBJ2-2,CASSPLAPENTGELFF,TGTGCCAGCTCACCACTAGCACCGGAGAACACCGGGGAGCTGTTTTTT
TRBV7-2,.,.,TRBJ2-1,CASSLTRQTYNEQFF,TGTGCCAGCAGCTTAACTCGCCAGACATACAATGAGCAGTTCTTC
TRBV7-3,TRBD1,.,TRBJ2-2,CASSFGTGEAGELFF,TGTGCCAGCAGCTTCGGGACAGGGGAGGCCGGGGAGCTGTTTTTT
TRBV15,.,.,TRBJ1-2,CATSRDRWTAYGYTF,TGTGCCACCAGCAGAGATCGATGGACAGCTTATGGCTACACCTTC
TRBV14,.,few,TRBJ1-1,CASSVTVNTEAFF,TGTGCCAGCAGCGTTACAGTGAACACTGAAGCTTTCTTT
TRBV28,.,.,TRBJ1-3,CASRSQGSGNTIYF,TGTGCCAGCAGATCGCAGGGATCTGGAAACACCATATATTTT
TRBV7-3,.,once,TRBJ2-2,CASSWQGAGELFF,TGTGCCAGCAGCTGGCAGGGTGCCGGGGAGCTGTTTTTT
TRBV30,.,.,TRBJ1-5,CAWRQTGTPQHF,TGTGCCTGGAGACAGACAGGAACGCCCCAGCATTTT
TRBV6-5,.,.,TRBJ1-6,CASSLRTANSPLHF,TGTGCCAGCAGTTTGCGGACAGCAAATTCACCCCTCCACTTT
TRBV5-4,.,.,TRBJ2-7,CASSPVYEQYF,TGTGCCAGCAGCCCCGTCTACGAGCAGTACTTC
TRBV6-5,TRBD1,.,TRBJ1-1,CASRSTGGANTEAFF,TGTGCCAGCAGGTCGACAGGGGGCGCGAACACTGAAGCTTTCTTT
TRBV12-5,TRBD2,few,TRBJ2-3,CASGLVLAGVSDTQYF,TGTGCTAGTGGTTTGGTACTAGCGGGCGTTTCAGATACGCAGTATTTT
TRBV11-2,TRBD1,.,TRBJ1-3,CASSPSDRGNTIYF,TGTGCCAGCAGCCCCTCGGACAGGGGAAACACCATATATTTT
TRBV13,TRBD1,.,TRBJ2-2,CASSSTGGWGNTGELFF,TGTGCCAGCAGCTCGACAGGGGGCTGGGGGAACACCGGGGAGCTGTTTTTT
TRBV4-2,TRBD2,.,TRBJ2-3,CASSQVSGASTDTQYF,TGTGCCAGCAGCCAAGTCAGCGGGGCCAGCACAGATACGCAGTATTTT
TRBV9,.,.,TRBJ2-5,CASSVGQNQETQYF,TGTGCCAGCAGCGTAGGACAGAACCAAGAGACCCAGTACTTC
TRBV28,.,.,TRBJ2-3,CASSSDRFPGTDTQYF,TGTGCCAGCAGTTCCGACAGGTTCCCGGGCACAGATACGCAGTATTTT
TRBV7-9,TRBD1,.,TRBJ1-2,CASSPRDRPNYGYTF,TGTGCCAGCAGCCCGCGGGACAGGCCTAACTATGGCTACACCTTC
TRBV11-2,.,.,TRBJ2-1,CASVPSILLGVDEQFF,TGTGCCAGCGTCCCATCGATACTCCTCGGGGTCGATGAGCAGTTCTTC
TRBV18,.,once,TRBJ2-7,CASSPASYEQYF,TGTGCCAGCTCACCGGCAAGCTACGAGCAGTACTTC